This TCR beta chain was obtained from a study of CD8+ T cells in alopecia areata. Whole-study context: Severity scores in treated patients reflected the percentage of scalp affected.

Concerning this clone itself: The antigen remains unidentified.

Findings and limits, study-wide: Sequencing of scalp tissue also captures the resident alphabeta T cells of normal skin. Scalp clonality dropped significantly under tofacitinib, as did expanded CD8+ top-100 clones.

As to treatment: oral pan-JAK inhibitor, 5-10 mg twice daily. The CDR3 is 16 residues long. With 0 bases clipped from V and 3 bases from J, the junction kept 4 bases outside the gene matches. Germline V gene sequence: CDR1 MNHEY, CDR2 SVGAGI. RNA, once extracted, was reverse transcribed into cDNA for use as the sequencing template. Some clones are missing from TCRdb's copy, which holds only in-frame ones; the method was immunoSEQ multiplex PCR. Here the sample spans about 99,000 clones, 70% to 90% being singletons. The chain carries TRBV6-5 and TRBJ2-7, with 11 bases lining up with TRBD2. This TCR was recovered from a human donor with alopecia areata. Sequencing used CD8+ T cells sorted from blood, obtained at roughly week 30, from a patient treated with tofacitinib. As DNA, the CDR3 is TGTGCCAGCAGTTACTCCCCCGGACTAGCGGGCTACGAGCAGTACTTC. It encodes CASSYSPGLAGYEQYF.